This T cell receptor (beta chain) was recorded in a study of immune heterogeneity within non-small cell lung tumors. For each sample, template was about 550 ng of bulk tumor genomic DNA. In surgery, several biopsies were collected from each primary tumor at widely spaced sites. Patients went through curative surgery, and their non-small cell lung cancer was untreated and newly diagnosed. V lost 3 bases and J lost 5, with 14 bases in between. Germline loops: CDR1 SGHAT, CDR2 FQDESV (reference sequence). The CDR3 totals 15 residues. With 32 V and 13 J primers, multiplex PCR amplified the TCR beta CDR3. TCRdb recomputed calls from the multiplex PCR reads with MiXCR, one row per CDR3 protein. The sample records about 2,000 distinct CDR3 sequences, 25% to 30% being singletons. In its sample, this clonotype is medium-sized (0.01 to 0.1%).

This clonotype originated in a woman aged 50 to 60 with non-small cell lung cancer. V gene TRBV11-1 combines with J gene TRBJ2-1; no firm D call. The sequenced material came from lung tumor tissue. The CDR3 loop reads CASSFGSLLNNEQFF. CDR3 in DNA: TGTGCCAGCAGCTTCGGTAGCCTACTCAACAATGAGCAGTTCTTC.